One T cell receptor beta chain is described in this entry. This entry is derived from a study of blood T cell repertoires in COVID-19. On the study more broadly: T cells, B-cell-depleted T cells, or PBMCs provided the cDNA or gDNA that served as material.

Profiled with immunoSEQ multiplex PCR; TCRdb holds only in-frame clones, not every one. The sample lists over 200,000 clones; around 88% were seen once. Living in under 30 US areas, the participants were between roughly 18 and 90 years of age. Participants had their cohort set by participant-reported clinical history. The CDR3 has 13 residues. V lost 5 bases and J lost 2, with 9 bases in between. Sequencing input: PBMCs or T cells enriched from blood (not recorded which). The gene calls are TRBV12-3 or TRBV12-4 and TRBJ1-1; no clear D. The sequence derives from a woman in her 30s who had been exposed to COVID-19. CDR3 loop: CASSTSTNTEAFF. In DNA form, the CDR3 reads TGTGCCAGCAGTACTAGTACTAACACTGAAGCTTTCTTT.